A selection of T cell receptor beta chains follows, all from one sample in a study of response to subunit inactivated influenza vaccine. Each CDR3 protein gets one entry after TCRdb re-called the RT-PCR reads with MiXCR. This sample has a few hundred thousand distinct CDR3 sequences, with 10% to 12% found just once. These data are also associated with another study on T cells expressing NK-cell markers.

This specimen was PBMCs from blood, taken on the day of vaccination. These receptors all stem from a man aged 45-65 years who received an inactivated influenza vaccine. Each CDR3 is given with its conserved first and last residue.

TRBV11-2,CASTGPDLAGVFLGPYEQYF
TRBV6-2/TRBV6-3,CASGRLGEQYF
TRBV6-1,CASSPPGTRGEQYF
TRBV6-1,CASRGQFKEPQHF
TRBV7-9,CASSATGTRTYEQYF
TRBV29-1,CSVEDRLAGLQETQYF
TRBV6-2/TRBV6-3,CASRYPGSNQPQHF
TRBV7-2,CASSGGQFNEKLFF
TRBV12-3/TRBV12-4,CASSSPRGARKTQYF
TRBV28,CASTTGLAGGLDEQFF
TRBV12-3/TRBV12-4,CASRSGTGVAGELFF
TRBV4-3,CASSPGREFAGELFF
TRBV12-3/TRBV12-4,CASSLTGGELFF
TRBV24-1,CATSAASGIGTDTQYF
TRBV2,CASSRNFVQFF